The 27 T cell receptor beta chains below all came from one sample that was sequenced in a study of human T cells and chemical hapten exposure. Described time point: pre-sensitization, week 0. Described treatment: therapeutic diphenylcyclopropenone sensitization with weekly scalp DPC. TCRdb reanalysed the RACE reads using MiXCR and keeps one entry per CDR3 protein. The sample yields over 300,000 distinct CDR3 sequences, approximately 5.1% seen once. Here the sequenced sample was whole blood, taken in connection with sensitization to the hapten diphenylcyclopropenone (DPC). Receptors originate from a woman between 45 and 60 years old with alopecia areata. Some clones in this sample may be carry-over from other donors' samples.

This clonotype has a handful of counts. V usage is TRBV6-4 and J usage is TRBJ2-4; D is undetermined. V gave up 6 bases and J gave up 0 bases, with 12 bases separating them. There are 15 residues in the CDR3. Germline loops: CDR1 MRHNA, CDR2 SNTAGT. CDR3 protein: CASRPARLAKNIQYF. DNA for the CDR3: TGTGCCAGCAGGCCGGCTCGGCTAGCCAAAAACATTCAGTACTTC.

There are a few counts of this clonotype. The V and J genes are TRBV12-3 or TRBV12-4 and TRBJ1-1; the match to TRBD1 covers 7 bases. CDR3 length: 16 residues. J gave up 7 bases and V 1 base, and 12 bases lay outside the gene matches. This chain's CDR3 is CASSLGVGGFGIEAFF. The DNA of the CDR3 is TGTGCCAGCAGTTTAGGAGTAGGGGGCTTTGGAATTGAAGCTTTCTTT.

This clonotype has at least ten counts. J is TRBJ2-7 and V is TRBV2; TRBD2 matches at 7 bases. The CDR3 covers 13 residues. V lost 8 bases, J lost 0 bases, and 4 bases stayed unmatched. Germline V gene sequence: CDR1 SNHLY, CDR2 FYNNEI. Here the CDR3 reads CASGGESSYEQYF. CDR3 in DNA: TGTGCCAGCGGGGGGGAAAGCTCCTACGAGCAGTACTTC.

This clonotype was seen a few times. The chain is built from TRBV3-1 and TRBJ1-6; the D is unclear. The V and J ends lost 2 bases and 8 bases respectively, with 7 bases between them. This CDR3 comprises 13 residues. Germline values: CDR1 LGHDT, CDR2 YNNKEL (reference sequence). CDR3 sequence reads: CASSQPPDSPLHF. Written as DNA, the CDR3 is TGTGCCAGCAGCCAACCCCCAGATTCACCCCTCCACTTT. Looking up the rest from reference TRBV3-1 and TRBJ1-6 gives the full variable domain: DTAVSQTPKYLVTQMGNDKSIKCEQNLGHDTMYWYKQDSKKFLKIMFSYNNKELIINETVPNRFSPKSPDKAHLNLHINSLELGDSAVYFCASSQPPDSPLHFGNGTRLTVT.

The chain couples TRBV7-2 to TRBJ2-1; TRBD2 aligns across 10 bases. The ends lost 5 bases at V and 10 bases at J; junction bases unmatched: 8. CDR1 SGHTA and CDR2 FQGNSA come from the germline V gene. The length of the CDR3 is 14 residues. The CDR3 loop reads CASSMLAGAGEQFF. The CDR3 bases are TGTGCCAGCAGCATGCTAGCGGGAGCTGGAGAGCAGTTCTTC. The variable domain in full, completed from reference TRBV7-2 and TRBJ2-1, reads GAGVSQSPSNKVTEKGKDVELRCDPISGHTALYWYRQSLGQGLEFLIYFQGNSAPDKSGLPSDRFSAERTGGSVSTLTIQRTQQEDSAVYLCASSMLAGAGEQFFGPGTRLTVL.

In this sample, this clonotype turned up many times. The V gene is TRBV25-1, the J gene TRBJ1-2; D gene unclear. CDR3 length: 15 residues. Germline lookup yields CDR1 MGHDK and CDR2 SYGVNS. The V end was cut by 4 bases, the J end by 4 bases, with 16 bases between. The CDR3 protein is CASSAMGNPAYGYTF. DNA of the CDR3: TGTGCCAGCAGTGCGATGGGGAATCCGGCCTATGGCTACACCTTC.

This clonotype was counted between two and nine times. This chain joins TRBV7-9 and TRBJ2-1; 9 bases fit TRBD1. The V gene end was trimmed by 1 base and the J gene end by 9 bases; junction bases not matched to a gene: 7. The CDR3 sequence is 15 residues long. Germline loops: CDR1 SEHNR, CDR2 FQNEAQ (reference sequence). CDR3: CASSLEQGANTEQFF. The CDR3 coding sequence is TGTGCCAGCAGCTTAGAACAGGGGGCGAACACTGAGCAGTTCTTC.

About this clonotype: One base away lies a much larger clone, so this may be a sequencing read error. The V call is TRBV14, the J call TRBJ2-7, with 8 bases aligning to TRBD2. The germline CDR1 and CDR2 sequences are SGHDN and FVKESK. The V and J ends lost 1 base and 6 bases, in that order; junction bases with no gene match: 2. This CDR3 contains 13 residues. The CDR3 region is CASSQVAGCEQYF. In DNA form, the CDR3 reads TGTGCCAGCAGCCAAGTAGCGGGGTGCGAGCAGTACTTC. Full variable domain (rest looked up from reference TRBV14 and TRBJ2-7): EAGVTQFPSHSVIEKGQTVTLRCDPISGHDNLYWYRRVMGKEIKFLLHFVKESKQDESGMPNNRFLAERTGGTYSTLKVQPAELEDSGVYFCASSQVAGCEQYFGPGTRLTVT.

The table lists this clonotype with many counts. The chain couples TRBV27 to TRBJ2-1; TRBD2 aligns across 11 bases. With V trimmed by 4 bases and J by 0 bases, 2 bases remained unmatched. This CDR3 has 16 amino acids. Germline loops: CDR1 MNHEY, CDR2 SMNVEV (reference sequence). This CDR3 is CASSSLAGASYNEQFF. The DNA of the CDR3 is TGTGCCAGCAGTTCACTAGCGGGGGCCTCCTACAATGAGCAGTTCTTC.

This clonotype was seen many times. V usage is TRBV7-2 and J usage is TRBJ2-1, with 12 nucleotides matching TRBD2. Germline CDR1 and CDR2: SGHTA and FQGNSA. This CDR3 has 15 amino acids. V gave up 5 bases and J gave up 9 bases; unmatched junction bases: 8. The CDR3 spells CASSLRLAGVVEQFF. The CDR3 DNA follows: TGTGCCAGCAGCCTTAGACTAGCGGGAGTGGTTGAGCAGTTCTTC.

Only a few counts were recorded for this clonotype. This chain uses TRBV3-1 with TRBJ1-6; D might be TRBD1 (5 bases). This CDR3 spans 14 amino acids. The V end lost 3 bases, the J end lost 7 bases, and 10 bases lay between the germline ends. Germline values: CDR1 LGHDT, CDR2 YNNKEL (reference sequence). CDR3 DNA sequence: TGTGCCAGCAGCCACGCAGGGCCAAATTCACCCCTCCACTTT. Amino acids: CASSHAGPNSPLHF.

Ten or more counts support this clonotype. The chain links TRBV2 to TRBJ1-1, with 8 bases lining up with TRBD1. The CDR3 contains 13 residues. CDR1 SNHLY and CDR2 FYNNEI come from the germline V gene. V gave up 6 bases and J gave up 5 bases; unmatched junction bases: 5. CDR3 loop: CASSTDRGTEAFF. The CDR3 nucleotides read TGTGCCAGCAGCACCGACAGGGGAACTGAAGCTTTCTTT.

This clonotype was recorded at least ten times. The chain is built from TRBV3-1 and TRBJ2-3, with D possibly matching TRBD1 (5 bases). CDR3 size: 12 residues. Germline lookup yields CDR1 LGHDT and CDR2 YNNKEL (reference sequence). Deletions cut 1 base from V and 13 bases from J, with 12 bases between. The CDR3 DNA reads as TGTGCCAGCAGCCAAGTCGAACAGGTCAAGTATTTT. As protein: CASSQVEQVKYF.

A few counts support this clonotype. The V and J genes are TRBV18 and TRBJ1-1, with D uncertain. V lost 3 bases to trimming and J lost 0 bases, with 5 bases between them. This CDR3 is 13 amino acids long. The V gene's germline CDR1 is KGHSH and CDR2 LQKENI. CDR3 in amino acids: CASSPPLNTEAFF. The CDR3 nucleotides are TGTGCCAGCTCACCTCCTCTGAACACTGAAGCTTTCTTT.

This clonotype turned up a few times. The chain has TRBV9 and TRBJ1-3; D is uncertain. The germline V gene encodes CDR1 SGDLS and CDR2 YYNGEE. Trimming cost V 6 bases and J 0 bases, with 13 bases left between them. The CDR3 extends over 15 amino acids. CDR3: CASNPAGSSGNTIYF. CDR3 bases: TGTGCCAGCAACCCCGCTGGGTCCTCTGGAAACACCATATATTTT.

This clonotype was seen at least ten times. This chain uses TRBV7-2 with TRBJ2-5; 7 positions match TRBD2. Per germline, CDR1 SGHTA and CDR2 FQGNSA. Losses at the gene ends were 7 bases for V and 5 bases for J; bases not matched to a gene: 4. This CDR3 has 12 amino acids. The CDR3 here is CASNRRGETQYF. The CDR3 region has the DNA TGTGCCAGCAACCGGCGGGGGGAGACCCAGTACTTC.

This clonotype appeared many times. The V gene is TRBV29-1, the J gene TRBJ1-1; tentatively, D is TRBD1 (6 bases). The germline CDR1 and CDR2 sequences are SQVTM and ANQGSEA. The CDR3 sequence is 13 residues long. Trimming took off 7 bases at V and 3 bases at J, with 15 bases between the two ends. This CDR3 is CSGGHRDDTEAFF. Written as DNA, the CDR3 is TGCAGCGGCGGACACAGGGACGACACTGAAGCTTTCTTT. Looking up the rest from reference TRBV29-1 and TRBJ1-1 gives the full variable domain: SAVISQKPSRDICQRGTSLTIQCQVDSQVTMMFWYRQQPGQSLTLIATANQGSEATYESGFVIDKFPISRPNLTFSTLTVSNMSPEDSSIYLCSGGHRDDTEAFFGQGTRLTVV.

The CDR3, as DNA: TGTACCAGCAGCTTGGGCTCCCGTCGCGAGCAGTACTTC. It translates to CTSSLGSRREQYF. The rearrangement links TRBV7-2 to TRBJ2-7, with D unresolved. Trimming took 3 bases from V and 6 from J, leaving 12 bases between them. CDR1 is SGHTA, CDR2 FQGNSA, per germline. The CDR3 runs 13 residues.

This clonotype was found many times. The chain is built from TRBV9 and TRBJ2-6; 11 bases are shared with TRBD2. After removal of 3 bases from V and 1 base from J, the junction contained 3 bases not matched to a gene. The CDR3 spans 17 residues. The germline V gene has CDR1 SGDLS and CDR2 YYNGEE. CDR3 nucleotides: TGTGCCAGCAGCGCTAGCGGGGGGTCATCTGGGGCCAACGTCCTGACTTTC. It yields the protein CASSASGGSSGANVLTF. The full variable domain, completed using reference TRBV9 and TRBJ2-6, is DSGVTQTPKHLITATGQRVTLRCSPRSGDLSVYWYQQSLDQGLQFLIQYYNGEERAKGNILERFSAQQFPDLHSELNLSSLELGDSALYFCASSASGGSSGANVLTFGAGSRLTVL.

This clonotype was counted many times. The chain carries TRBV5-5 and TRBJ1-5; D perhaps matches TRBD1 (6 bases). The germline V and J ends were trimmed by 0 bases and 0 bases, with 16 bases remaining between them. This CDR3 region has 18 residues. Germline values: CDR1 SGHKS, CDR2 YYEKEE (reference sequence). The chain's CDR3 is CASSLGTARAYSNQPQHF. The CDR3 nucleotides read TGTGCCAGCAGCTTGGGGACAGCAAGGGCTTATAGCAATCAGCCCCAGCATTTT.

At least ten counts were recorded for this clonotype. The genes are TRBV28 and TRBJ2-5, with TRBD2 as a possible D gene (7 bases). The V end lost 4 bases, the J end lost 4 bases, and 16 bases lay between the germline ends. Germline lookup yields CDR1 MDHEN and CDR2 SYDVKM. This CDR3 region has 15 residues. The CDR3 region has the DNA TGTGCCAGCAGTTCCGGACAGAGGGAGGGAGAGACCCAGTACTTC. Translating gives CASSSGQREGETQYF.

This clonotype was seen repeatedly, ten times or more. The V call is TRBV7-2, the J call TRBJ2-3; D is undetermined. The germline gives CDR1 SGHTA, CDR2 FQGNSA. V was clipped by 4 bases and J by 4 bases, with 9 bases between them. The CDR3 consists of 13 residues. The CDR3 region has the DNA TGTGCCAGCAGCTCGAGGCTAGCAGATACGCAGTATTTT. Translated, it gives CASSSRLADTQYF.

The chain carries TRBV2 and TRBJ2-7; a possible D gene is TRBD1 (7 bases). The CDR3 consists of 13 residues. The germline gives CDR1 SNHLY, CDR2 FYNNEI. The V end lost 4 bases, the J end lost 6 bases, and 13 bases lay between the germline ends. The CDR3, as DNA: TGTGCCAGCAGTGCCAGGGGGGTGATCGAGCAGTACTTC. The encoded protein is CASSARGVIEQYF.

The chain has TRBV20-1 and TRBJ1-1; TRBD1 aligns across 10 bases. Germline V gives CDR1 DFQATT, CDR2 SNEGSKA (reference sequence). Germline trimming cut 3 bases from V and 1 base from J; bases unmatched to any gene: 14. There are 18 residues in the CDR3. This CDR3 is CSARALGTGVSPNTEAFF. CDR3 nucleotides: TGCAGTGCTAGGGCCTTGGGGACAGGGGTTTCCCCGAACACTGAAGCTTTCTTT.

This clonotype was observed at least ten times. The V gene is TRBV6-5, the J gene TRBJ1-2; 8 nucleotides match TRBD1. CDR3 length equals 13 residues. Germline V gives CDR1 MNHEY, CDR2 SVGAGI. J gave up 7 bases and V 4 bases, and 5 bases lay outside the gene matches. CDR3 amino acids: CASSSTGGPGYTF. For the CDR3, the DNA is TGTGCCAGCAGTTCTACAGGGGGTCCTGGCTACACCTTC.

This chain links TRBV4-1 with TRBJ1-6, with D possibly being TRBD1 (5 bases). V shed 1 base and J shed 9 bases, with 13 bases lying between them. The germline V gene encodes CDR1 MGHRA and CDR2 YSYEKL. The CDR3 runs to 15 residues. CDR3 sequence reads: CASSQVFGASSPLHF. Here the CDR3 DNA reads TGCGCCAGCAGCCAAGTCTTCGGGGCTAGTTCACCCCTCCACTTT.

There are many counts of this clonotype. The J gene is TRBJ2-5, the V gene TRBV5-4; D may be TRBD1 (5 bases). The CDR3 has 14 amino acids. The germline V gene has CDR1 SGHNT and CDR2 YYREEE (reference sequence). V was shortened by 0 bases and J by 2 bases, with 8 bases between the two germline ends. Written as DNA, the CDR3 is TGTGCCAGCAGCTTGGATGGACATCAAGAGACCCAGTACTTC. This gives the protein CASSLDGHQETQYF.